This is a list of T cell receptor beta chains from one sample in a study of cytomegalovirus exposure and HLA in healthy donors. The method was immunoSEQ multiplex PCR; TCRdb's version includes in-frame clones alone and lacks a portion of them. The sample consists of roughly 140,000 clones, 75% to 85% of them appearing once. The source material was PBMCs. The source of these receptors is a woman aged 18-35 years in good health and CMV-seropositive. Each CDR3 is given with its conserved first and last residue. A D gene is named only where the DNA matches it firmly. The size of a clone is reported for some rows only, either as once, few or many, or as a class for expanded clones.

D: TRBD2
V: TRBV2
size: .
J: TRBJ2-7
CDR3: CASGEARSGGTYEQYF
DNA: TGTGCCAGCGGTGAAGCGCGCAGCGGGGGGACCTACGAGCAGTACTTC

D: TRBD1
V: TRBV15
size: few
J: TRBJ1-2
CDR3: CATSRGQAGRDYGYTF
DNA: TGTGCCACCAGCCGGGGACAGGCCGGAAGGGACTATGGCTACACCTTC

D: TRBD1
V: TRBV4-2
size: .
J: TRBJ1-5
CDR3: CASSQRTQRQGNQPQHF
DNA: TGTGCCAGCAGCCAAAGAACTCAGAGACAGGGGAATCAGCCCCAGCATTTT

D: .
V: TRBV6-5
size: few
J: TRBJ2-5
CDR3: CASSYQGGGAETQYF
DNA: TGTGCCAGCAGTTACCAAGGTGGGGGGGCGGAGACCCAGTACTTC

D: .
V: TRBV6-1
size: .
J: TRBJ1-4
CDR3: CASGGLGEKLFF
DNA: TGTGCCAGCGGAGGGCTTGGGGAAAAACTGTTTTTT

D: .
V: TRBV19
size: .
J: TRBJ2-5
CDR3: CASSIFGGTQYF
DNA: TGTGCCAGTAGTATTTTCGGCGGGACCCAGTACTTC

D: .
V: TRBV7-2
size: .
J: TRBJ1-2
CDR3: CASSLGQDYGYTF
DNA: TGTGCCAGCAGCTTAGGACAGGACTATGGCTACACCTTC

D: TRBD1
V: TRBV7-9
size: .
J: TRBJ1-2
CDR3: CASSLAGQGSSYTF
DNA: TGTGCCAGCAGCTTAGCGGGACAGGGTTCCTCCTACACCTTC

D: .
V: TRBV5-3
size: .
J: TRBJ2-7
CDR3: CARSPGSPTYEQYF
DNA: TGTGCCAGAAGCCCCGGGTCTCCCACGTACGAGCAGTACTTC

D: .
V: TRBV6-5
size: .
J: TRBJ2-1
CDR3: CASSSIVAEYNEQFF
DNA: TGTGCCAGCAGTTCGATAGTAGCGGAGTACAATGAGCAGTTCTTC

D: .
V: TRBV6-5
size: once
J: TRBJ2-4
CDR3: CASSLSPGATNIQYF
DNA: TGTGCCAGCAGCCTGTCCCCAGGGGCTACTAACATTCAGTACTTC

D: .
V: TRBV6-1
size: .
J: TRBJ2-1
CDR3: CASSEQVRGDNEQFF
DNA: TGTGCCAGCAGTGAACAGGTTCGGGGAGACAATGAGCAGTTCTTC

D: TRBD2
V: TRBV6-8
size: .
J: TRBJ2-3
CDR3: CASRYVAGRNALTQYF
DNA: TGTGCCAGCAGATATGTAGCGGGGCGAAATGCCCTTACGCAGTATTTT

D: TRBD2
V: TRBV4-1
size: .
J: TRBJ2-1
CDR3: CASTLTRLAGGQFYNEQFF
DNA: TGCGCCAGCACCCTCACCCGACTAGCGGGGGGACAGTTCTACAATGAGCAGTTCTTC

D: TRBD1
V: TRBV7-9
size: .
J: TRBJ2-7
CDR3: CASSAPLTGDPYEQYF
DNA: TGTGCCAGCAGCGCCCCACTGACAGGGGATCCCTACGAGCAGTACTTC

D: .
V: TRBV9
size: few
J: TRBJ1-6
CDR3: CASSTRASNSPLHF
DNA: TGTGCCAGCAGCACCAGGGCCAGTAATTCACCCCTCCACTTT

D: TRBD1
V: TRBV11-3
size: .
J: TRBJ2-1
CDR3: CASSLASIGGRNEQFF
DNA: TGTGCCAGCAGCTTAGCTAGTATAGGGGGCCGCAATGAGCAGTTCTTC

D: .
V: TRBV5-1
size: .
J: TRBJ2-1
CDR3: CASSEDLETDNEQFF
DNA: TGCGCCAGCAGCGAGGACTTGGAAACCGACAATGAGCAGTTCTTC

D: .
V: TRBV11-2
size: .
J: TRBJ1-5
CDR3: CASSLDWRQPQHF
DNA: TGTGCCAGCAGCTTGGACTGGAGACAGCCCCAGCATTTT

D: .
V: TRBV6-1
size: few
J: TRBJ1-1
CDR3: CASSLHRVNTEAFF
DNA: TGTGCCAGCAGTCTTCACAGGGTGAACACTGAAGCTTTCTTT

D: .
V: TRBV9
size: .
J: TRBJ2-3
CDR3: CASSVGPGSRTDTQYF
DNA: TGTGCCAGCAGCGTAGGGCCGGGGTCTCGCACAGATACGCAGTATTTT

D: TRBD1
V: TRBV6-5
size: .
J: TRBJ1-1
CDR3: CASSYYKGQKNTEAFF
DNA: TGTGCCAGCAGTTACTATAAGGGACAGAAGAACACTGAAGCTTTCTTT

D: TRBD1
V: TRBV7-9
size: .
J: TRBJ1-1
CDR3: CASSSSTGGAAFF
DNA: TGTGCCAGCAGCTCGTCTACAGGGGGAGCTGCTTTCTTT

D: TRBD2
V: TRBV4-1
size: .
J: TRBJ2-5
CDR3: CASSRLEAGGSLWGQYF
DNA: TGCGCCAGCAGCCGACTCGAAGCGGGGGGGTCGCTTTGGGGCCAGTACTTC

D: .
V: TRBV7-9
size: .
J: TRBJ2-2
CDR3: CASRRSVAFTGELFF
DNA: TGTGCCAGCAGGCGGTCGGTAGCCTTCACCGGGGAGCTGTTTTTT

D: .
V: TRBV9
size: .
J: TRBJ2-7
CDR3: CASSPRGRQTQYF
DNA: TGTGCCAGCAGCCCGCGGGGGCGCCAAACACAGTACTTC

D: .
V: TRBV7-2
size: few
J: TRBJ1-5
CDR3: CASSIRTGDWQPQHF
DNA: TGTGCCAGCAGCATCCGGACGGGGGACTGGCAGCCCCAGCATTTT

D: .
V: TRBV27
size: .
J: TRBJ2-2
CDR3: CASVAAFPGELFF
DNA: TGTGCCAGCGTAGCAGCGTTTCCCGGGGAGCTGTTTTTT

D: .
V: TRBV7-2
size: .
J: TRBJ1-2
CDR3: CASSLRALLGGTYGYTF
DNA: TGTGCCAGCAGCCTACGGGCCTTGCTTGGAGGGACCTATGGCTACACCTTC

D: .
V: TRBV5-1
size: .
J: TRBJ1-1
CDR3: CASSGTGPNTEAFF
DNA: TGCGCCAGCAGCGGAACAGGTCCGAACACTGAAGCTTTCTTT

D: .
V: TRBV14
size: few
J: TRBJ1-1
CDR3: CASSQNTQGFFPPTEAFF
DNA: TGTGCCAGCAGCCAAAACACCCAGGGGTTTTTTCCCCCCACTGAAGCTTTCTTT

D: TRBD1
V: TRBV28
size: few
J: TRBJ1-5
CDR3: CASSSPGTENQPQHF
DNA: TGTGCCAGCAGTTCCCCCGGGACAGAGAATCAGCCCCAGCATTTT

D: TRBD1
V: TRBV14
size: .
J: TRBJ1-4
CDR3: CASTLTGVEKLFF
DNA: TGTGCCAGCACCCTTACAGGGGTCGAAAAACTGTTTTTT

D: .
V: TRBV6-5
size: .
J: TRBJ1-5
CDR3: CASSPRQAFNQPQHF
DNA: TGTGCCAGCAGTCCCCGGCAGGCCTTCAATCAGCCCCAGCATTTT

D: .
V: TRBV4-2
size: .
J: TRBJ2-2
CDR3: CASSQGRQGVTGELFF
DNA: TGTGCCAGCAGCCAAGGCCGGCAGGGTGTCACCGGGGAGCTGTTTTTT

D: TRBD1
V: TRBV5-4
size: .
J: TRBJ1-5
CDR3: CASSSGTGENQPQHF
DNA: TGTGCCAGCAGCTCTGGGACAGGGGAAAATCAGCCCCAGCATTTT

D: TRBD1
V: TRBV2
size: .
J: TRBJ1-1
CDR3: CASITGGAWNTEAFF
DNA: TGTGCCAGCATCACAGGGGGCGCGTGGAACACTGAAGCTTTCTTT

D: .
V: TRBV6-6
size: .
J: TRBJ1-6
CDR3: CASSYRSSYNSPLHF
DNA: TGTGCCAGCAGTTACCGGAGCTCCTATAATTCACCCCTCCACTTT

D: .
V: TRBV27
size: .
J: TRBJ1-1
CDR3: CASSNSYREAFF
DNA: TGTGCCAGCAGCAACTCGTACAGAGAAGCTTTCTTT

D: .
V: TRBV6-1
size: .
J: TRBJ1-5
CDR3: CATGLTWGNQPQHF
DNA: TGTGCCACTGGACTAACTTGGGGCAATCAGCCCCAGCATTTT

D: TRBD2
V: TRBV9
size: .
J: TRBJ2-7
CDR3: CASSAGLAGSEEQYF
DNA: TGTGCCAGCAGCGCGGGACTAGCGGGATCTGAGGAGCAGTACTTC

D: TRBD2
V: TRBV5-1
size: .
J: TRBJ2-3
CDR3: CASSLGGGGVTDTQYF
DNA: TGCGCCAGCAGCTTGGGAGGCGGGGGAGTCACAGATACGCAGTATTTT

D: TRBD2
V: TRBV5-1
size: .
J: TRBJ2-1
CDR3: CASSLGTSGFNEQFF
DNA: TGCGCCAGCAGCTTAGGGACTAGCGGGTTCAATGAGCAGTTCTTC